The present T cell receptor beta chain was sequenced within a study of T cell repertoires in cytomegalovirus infection. Germline V lookup: CDR1 SGHAT, CDR2 FQDESV (reference sequence). The CDR3 spans 15 residues. TCRdb passed the reads through MiXCR, listing each CDR3 protein once. The sample carries 700,000 to 900,000 distinct CDR3 sequences, almost 30% recorded once. With regard to this clonotype: Its cognate antigen is unknown. One end of the junction is discordant with germline, which a read error may explain.

The V call is TRBV11-1, the J call TRBJ2-1, with a possible D match to TRBD1 (6 bases). The specimen comprised cultured CD8+ T cells from PBMCs, sampled from culture after CMV antigen stimulation. This clonotype was obtained from a human donor in good health (CMV status not recorded). Some clones in this sample may be carry-over from other donors' samples. The CDR3 DNA sequence: TGTGCCAGCAGCTTAGCCAGGGGTTCCTACAGTGAGCAGTTCTTC. Translating it yields CASSLARGSYSEQFF.